A single sample gave rise to the 26 T cell receptor beta chains below, sequenced in a study of blood T cell repertoires in COVID-19. Here immunoSEQ multiplex PCR was the method, and the copy in TCRdb shows in-frame clones only, minus some. Among a few hundred thousand clones listed, more than 85% were seen once. Sequenced input: peripheral blood. The receptors here all came from a person under 35 with COVID-19, enrolled during active disease.

This clone was counted once. This chain uses TRBV7-9 with TRBJ1-1; the match to TRBD1 covers 8 bases. The V gene end was trimmed by 4 bases and the J gene end by 9 bases; junction bases not matched to a gene: 4. CDR1 and CDR2 (germline): SEHNR, FQNEAQ (reference sequence). The CDR3 spans 12 residues. CDR3 in amino acids: CASSSTGVQAFF. CDR3 nucleotides: TGTGCCAGCAGCTCGACAGGGGTCCAAGCTTTCTTT.

The CDR3 coding sequence is TGTGCCAGCAGCTCGTACCGGACACTCCCCGACGAGCAGTACTTC. It specifies CASSSYRTLPDEQYF. The chain has TRBV5-6 and TRBJ2-7; the D gene is possibly TRBD1 (5 bases). The CDR3 runs 15 residues. Germline-derived CDR1 and CDR2 are SGHDT and YYEEEE. Trimming pared 3 bases from V and 5 bases from J, leaving 18 bases between.

V is TRBV11-2 and J is TRBJ1-4, with a weak D call TRBD1 (5 bases). From germline, CDR1 is SGHAT and CDR2 FQNNGV. The CDR3 sequence is 15 residues long. V dropped 3 bases and J dropped 0 bases, with 8 bases sitting between them. The CDR3 nucleotides read TGTGCCAGCAGCTTGACAGCCACAACTAATGAAAAACTGTTTTTT. Encoded protein: CASSLTATTNEKLFF.

Details on this clone: Other DNA sequences in the same sample also yield this CDR3. This chain joins TRBV5-8 and TRBJ1-1, with D possibly being TRBD1 (5 bases). V dropped 2 bases and J dropped 1 base, with 6 bases sitting between them. Per germline, CDR1 SGHTS and CDR2 YDEGEE. This CDR3 has 13 residues. The DNA of the CDR3 is TGTGCCAGCAGCTTAGGGGCGAACACTGAAGCTTTCTTT. This codes for CASSLGANTEAFF.

This clone was counted between two and nine times. The CDR3 protein is CASSQDRGATGAEAFF. CDR3 DNA: TGCGCCAGCAGCCAAGACAGGGGGGCTACGGGCGCTGAAGCTTTCTTT. The V call is TRBV4-3, the J call TRBJ1-1; 7 nucleotides match TRBD1. V lost 0 bases and J lost 6; bases outside the gene matches: 10. The CDR3 covers 16 residues. In germline, CDR1 is LGHNA, CDR2 YSLEER.

In the case of this clone: Other DNA sequences in the sample encode the same CDR3. The chain joins TRBV24-1 to TRBJ1-1; 9 nucleotides align to TRBD1. The V and J ends lost 2 bases and 4 bases, in that order; junction bases with no gene match: 1. Germline assignment: CDR1 KGHDR and CDR2 SFDVKD. This CDR3 contains 14 residues. The CDR3 spells CATSDSTGGTEAFF. CDR3 in DNA: TGTGCCACCAGTGATTCGACAGGGGGCACTGAAGCTTTCTTT.

This clone was counted a single time. The V gene is TRBV2, the J gene TRBJ1-2, with no clear D. Germline CDR1 and CDR2: SNHLY and FYNNEI. The CDR3 length is 15 residues. Trimming took 1 base from V and 2 from J, leaving 11 bases between them. CDR3 DNA: TGTGCCAGCAGTGAAGGGACGGCGGGGAACTATGGCTACACCTTC. Translation gives CASSEGTAGNYGYTF.

This clone was observed once. Other DNA sequences from this sample encode an identical CDR3 as well. The J gene is TRBJ2-7, the V gene TRBV27, with D maybe TRBD1 (6 bases). The CDR3 extends over 15 amino acids. The V gene lost 0 bases and the J gene lost 2 bases, with 11 bases spanning the gap. Per germline, CDR1 MNHEY and CDR2 SMNVEV (reference sequence). The CDR3 DNA is TGTGCCAGCAGTTTATCTGGTGGGACAACCTACGAGCAGTACTTC. Protein sequence: CASSLSGGTTYEQYF.

CDR3 coding DNA: TGTGCCAGCAGCCAGAATATCGAGGGTACGCAGTATTTT. Translation: CASSQNIEGTQYF. The V gene is TRBV3-1 (or the pseudogene TRBV3-2), the J gene TRBJ2-3; maybe TRBD2 (5 bases). The CDR3 spans 13 residues. The germline V and J ends were trimmed by 3 bases and 8 bases, with 12 bases remaining between them. Germline CDR1 LGHDT, CDR2 YNNKEL (reference sequence).

This clone was picked up one time. The chain uses TRBV5-1 and TRBJ2-2, with 11 bases lining up with TRBD2. The CDR3 totals 16 residues. V lost 0 bases and J lost 4; bases outside the gene matches: 2. The V gene's germline CDR1 is SGHRS and CDR2 YFSETQ. This CDR3 reads CASSLGLAGTTGELFF. The CDR3, as DNA: TGCGCCAGCAGCTTGGGACTAGCGGGAACCACCGGGGAGCTGTTTTTT.

The chain recombines TRBV11-2 with TRBJ2-3; 7 bases align to TRBD2. Unmatched junction bases numbered 10, after V lost 5 bases and J lost 5 bases. CDR3 length equals 15 residues. In germline, CDR1 is SGHAT, CDR2 FQNNGV. CDR3 in amino acids: CASSLSGAGRDTQYF. Here the CDR3 DNA reads TGTGCCAGCAGCCTCTCGGGAGCGGGGCGAGATACGCAGTATTTT. Full variable domain (outside the CDR3, taken from reference TRBV11-2 and TRBJ2-3): EAGVAQSPRYKIIEKRQSVAFWCNPISGHATLYWYQQILGQGPKLLIQFQNNGVVDDSQLPKDRFSAERLKGVDSTLKIQPAKLEDSAVYLCASSLSGAGRDTQYFGPGTRLTVL.

V usage is TRBV6-5 and J usage is TRBJ1-2, with TRBD1 as a possible D gene (6 bases). Trimming stripped 6 bases from V and 3 bases from J, with 14 bases between. Germline CDR1 reads MNHEY; CDR2 reads SVGAGI. The CDR3 runs to 14 residues. In DNA, the CDR3 is TGTGCCAGCAGCCGTATCAGGGGCTACTATGGCTACACCTTC. The encoded protein is CASSRIRGYYGYTF.

This chain connects TRBV3-1 (or the pseudogene TRBV3-2) to TRBJ2-3; D may be TRBD2 (6 bases). This CDR3 has 14 residues. Deletions cut 4 bases from V and 6 bases from J, with 14 bases between. Germline lookup yields CDR1 LGHDT and CDR2 YNNKEL (reference sequence). For the CDR3, the DNA is TGTGCCAGCAGCCGGGACTTTTCAATGGATACGCAGTATTTT. This codes for CASSRDFSMDTQYF.

The V and J genes are TRBV6-5 and TRBJ2-7; possibly TRBD1 for D (5 bases). The CDR3 extends over 14 amino acids. The V gene lost 10 bases and the J gene lost 8 bases, with 24 bases spanning the gap. In germline, CDR1 is MNHEY, CDR2 SVGAGI. This chain's CDR3 is CATHGQGAVKKQYF. The CDR3 bases are TGTGCCACCCATGGGCAGGGTGCGGTAAAAAAGCAGTACTTC.

The chain recombines TRBV25-1 with TRBJ2-1; 11 bases agree with TRBD2. V lost 2 bases, J lost 4 bases, and 7 bases stayed unmatched. CDR1 and CDR2 (germline): MGHDK, SYGVNS. The CDR3 contains 17 residues. The CDR3 region has the DNA TGTGCCAGCAGTGAAAAAACGACTAGCGGGGTTTACAATGAGCAGTTCTTC. It specifies CASSEKTTSGVYNEQFF.

The chain employs TRBV10-2 and TRBJ1-5; possible D gene TRBD1, 5 bases. The CDR3 is 13 residues long. Germline CDR1 and CDR2: WSHSY and SAAADI. V was clipped by 6 bases and J by 6 bases, with 12 bases between them. The CDR3 reads CASSREGGQPQHF. CDR3 coding DNA: TGCGCCAGCAGCAGGGAGGGTGGTCAGCCCCAGCATTTT.

The genes are TRBV7-2 and TRBJ2-7, with TRBD2 identical over 13 bases. Germline lookup yields CDR1 SGHTA and CDR2 FQGNSA. V gave up 1 base and J gave up 5 bases; unmatched junction bases: 8. This CDR3 is built from 17 residues. This chain's CDR3 is CASSLVGYGTSGNEQYF. The CDR3 nucleotides read TGTGCCAGCAGCTTAGTGGGGTACGGGACTAGCGGGAACGAGCAGTACTTC.

The chain links TRBV27 to TRBJ1-5; possibly TRBD1 for D (5 bases). Germline V gene lookup returns CDR1 MNHEY and CDR2 SMNVEV (reference sequence). The CDR3 sequence is 15 residues long. V lost 2 bases and J 3 bases, leaving 11 bases between the germline ends. This chain's CDR3 is CASSLVAGYNQPQHF. The CDR3 region has the DNA TGTGCCAGCAGTTTAGTGGCAGGGTACAATCAGCCCCAGCATTTT.

The rearrangement links TRBV10-3 to TRBJ2-1; D possibly corresponds to TRBD2 (5 bases). With 11 bases removed from V and 0 bases from J, the gap between germline ends came to 14 bases. The CDR3 sequence is 14 residues long. Germline-derived CDR1 and CDR2 are ENHRY and SYGVKD. The CDR3 sequence: CAVIKDSSYNEQFF. The CDR3 DNA reads as TGTGCCGTTATCAAGGACTCCTCCTACAATGAGCAGTTCTTC.

The chain employs TRBV5-1 and TRBJ2-3; D may be TRBD1 (5 bases). The V gene's germline CDR1 is SGHRS and CDR2 YFSETQ. This CDR3 is built from 15 residues. V was cut by 5 bases and J by 1 base, with 14 bases left in between. The CDR3, as DNA: TGCGCCAGCAGTCCAAGGGGCGCCCGCACAGATACGCAGTATTTT. Residues: CASSPRGARTDTQYF.

This clone showed up just once. The chain employs TRBV2 and TRBJ2-5, with 8 positions matching TRBD2. CDR3 length: 15 amino acids. V lost 7 bases and J lost 9; bases outside the gene matches: 16. Per the germline V gene, CDR1 is SNHLY and CDR2 is FYNNEI. The CDR3 sequence is CASKDRASGRGAQYF. The CDR3 DNA follows: TGTGCCAGCAAAGATCGGGCTAGCGGGCGGGGGGCCCAGTACTTC. Filled out from reference TRBV2 and TRBJ2-5, the complete variable domain reads EPEVTQTPSHQVTQMGQEVILRCVPISNHLYFYWYRQILGQKVEFLVSFYNNEISEKSEIFDDQFSVERPDGSNFTLKIRSTKLEDSAMYFCASKDRASGRGAQYFGPGTRLLVL.

CDR3 residues: CASSMGLAGGTGQYF. In DNA, the CDR3 is TGTGCCAGTAGTATGGGCCTAGCGGGAGGAACAGGGCAGTACTTC. The rearrangement links TRBV19 to TRBJ2-7; 11 bases align to TRBD2. This CDR3 has 15 residues. Germline CDR1 reads LNHDA; CDR2 reads SQIVND (reference sequence). V shed 3 bases, J shed 9 bases, and the junction held 10 bases outside the gene matches.

The V gene is TRBV9, the J gene TRBJ2-1; D not certain. The V gene's germline CDR1 is SGDLS and CDR2 YYNGEE. V lost 4 bases, J lost 0 bases, and 11 bases lay in between. The CDR3 totals 15 residues. The CDR3 loop reads CASSKAAYSYNEQFF. CDR3 coding DNA: TGTGCCAGCAGCAAAGCAGCGTACTCCTACAATGAGCAGTTCTTC.

The chain uses TRBV6-5 and TRBJ2-2; 11 nucleotides line up with TRBD2. Germline loops: CDR1 MNHEY, CDR2 SVGAGI. The CDR3 consists of 15 residues. V gave up 8 bases and J gave up 4 bases; unmatched junction bases: 6. The CDR3 DNA is TGTGCCAGCGCGCTAGCGGGAGGTGGCACCGGGGAGCTGTTTTTT. This encodes CASALAGGGTGELFF.

The genes are TRBV12-3 or TRBV12-4 and TRBJ2-5; the D gene is possibly TRBD2 (6 bases). Trimming cost V 6 bases and J 4 bases, with 9 bases left between them. The CDR3 is 12 residues long. The CDR3 loop is CASSAAGETQYF. The CDR3 nucleotides are TGTGCCAGCAGCGCAGCGGGAGAGACCCAGTACTTC.

The CDR3 bases are TGTGCCAGCAGGGGACTAGCGGGAGTTGAGCAGTTCTTC. Translated: CASRGLAGVEQFF. The rearrangement uses TRBV2 and TRBJ2-1; 14 bases fit TRBD2. Per germline, CDR1 SNHLY and CDR2 FYNNEI. The trim removed 6 bases at V and 9 bases at J, leaving 1 base unmatched. The CDR3 length is 13 residues.